Listed below are T cell receptor beta chains from one sample, sequenced in a study of identical twins. Each CDR3 protein is one row after TCRdb ran MiXCR on the 5' RACE reads. Here the sample spans under 900,000 distinct CDR3 sequences, about 18% being singletons. These sequences were also reported in another study, on T cells expressing NK-cell markers.

Material for sequencing was PBMCs. These receptors all stem from a woman between 18 and 30 years old in good health. Both conserved end residues are part of each CDR3. D genes are given only for firm matches. Part of the rows lack a size; the others show once, few, many or a class for expanded clones.

J gene: TRBJ1-4
D gene: NA
clone size: few
V gene: TRBV7-9
CDR3 length: 15
CDR3 DNA: TGTGCCAGCAGCCCCCCGGTTAGTCCGAATGAAAAACTGTTTTTT
CDR3 protein: CASSPPVSPNEKLFF

J gene: TRBJ1-1
D gene: NA
clone size: few
V gene: TRBV5-1
CDR3 length: 15
CDR3 DNA: TGCGCCAGCAGCTTGGGGACTACTATCTTGACGGTCGCTTTCTTT
CDR3 protein: CASSLGTTILTVAFF

J gene: TRBJ1-2
D gene: TRBD1
clone size: NA
V gene: TRBV12-3/TRBV12-4
CDR3 length: 15
CDR3 DNA: TGTGCCAGCAGGTCTAACAGGGGGCATAGCTATGGCTACACCTTC
CDR3 protein: CASRSNRGHSYGYTF

J gene: TRBJ1-3
D gene: TRBD1
clone size: NA
V gene: TRBV7-9
CDR3 length: 15
CDR3 DNA: TGTGCCAGCACTCGAACGGTGGGACAGGAGTCCGAGGTGTATTTT
CDR3 protein: CASTRTVGQESEVYF

J gene: TRBJ2-7
D gene: NA
clone size: NA
V gene: TRBV4-3
CDR3 length: 15
CDR3 DNA: TGCGCCAGCAGCCAAGATTGGGGCAGAGTCTACGAGCAGTACTTC
CDR3 protein: CASSQDWGRVYEQYF

J gene: TRBJ2-7
D gene: NA
clone size: NA
V gene: TRBV27
CDR3 length: 14
CDR3 DNA: TGTGCCAGCAGTTTATTGTCCCCGGCCTACGAGCAGTACTTC
CDR3 protein: CASSLLSPAYEQYF

J gene: TRBJ1-2
D gene: NA
clone size: few
V gene: TRBV29-1
CDR3 length: 14
CDR3 DNA: TGCAGCGTTGAAGATCCCATGACATCTTATGGCTACACCTTC
CDR3 protein: CSVEDPMTSYGYTF

J gene: TRBJ1-1
D gene: NA
clone size: NA
V gene: TRBV12-3/TRBV12-4
CDR3 length: 13
CDR3 DNA: TGTGCCAGCACTTATCAGGGTGTCACTGAAGCTTTCTTT
CDR3 protein: CASTYQGVTEAFF

J gene: TRBJ1-4
D gene: NA
clone size: few
V gene: TRBV20-1
CDR3 length: 12
CDR3 DNA: TGCAGTGCTAGGGCAGGGGAAGAAAAACTGTTTTTT
CDR3 protein: CSARAGEEKLFF

J gene: TRBJ2-5
D gene: NA
clone size: NA
V gene: TRBV12-3/TRBV12-4
CDR3 length: 12
CDR3 DNA: TGTGCCAGCAGGAGTACAGGGTTGCGCCAGTACTTC
CDR3 protein: CASRSTGLRQYF

J gene: TRBJ2-1
D gene: NA
clone size: many
V gene: TRBV12-3/TRBV12-4
CDR3 length: 13
CDR3 DNA: TGTGCCAGCAATTGGGACGGGTACAATGAGCAGTTCTTC
CDR3 protein: CASNWDGYNEQFF

J gene: TRBJ1-5
D gene: NA
clone size: few
V gene: TRBV28
CDR3 length: 16
CDR3 DNA: TGTGCCAGCAGTTCTCAGAGGCGGGGGGCTGATCAGCCCCAGCATTTT
CDR3 protein: CASSSQRRGADQPQHF

J gene: TRBJ2-5
D gene: TRBD2
clone size: NA
V gene: TRBV5-1
CDR3 length: 16
CDR3 DNA: TGCGCCAGCAGCCAAGACGGCGGGGGGATCCAAGAGACCCAGTACTTC
CDR3 protein: CASSQDGGGIQETQYF

J gene: TRBJ1-5
D gene: TRBD1
clone size: few
V gene: TRBV7-9
CDR3 length: 16
CDR3 DNA: TGTGCCAGCAGCTCTGACCTAGGACAGGGGCGGCAGCCCCAGCATTTT
CDR3 protein: CASSSDLGQGRQPQHF

J gene: TRBJ1-5
D gene: NA
clone size: few
V gene: TRBV15
CDR3 length: 12
CDR3 DNA: TGTGCCACCAGCAGGGACTTAGGGCCCCAGCATTTT
CDR3 protein: CATSRDLGPQHF

J gene: TRBJ2-4
D gene: TRBD2
clone size: few
V gene: TRBV7-2
CDR3 length: 15
CDR3 DNA: TGTGCCAGCAGCCCTCGACTAGCGCAAGGGGGCATTCAGTACTTC
CDR3 protein: CASSPRLAQGGIQYF

J gene: TRBJ2-2
D gene: NA
clone size: NA
V gene: TRBV18
CDR3 length: 14
CDR3 DNA: TGTGCCAGCTCGCGCCGCTTGGGGACCGGGGAGCTGTTTTTT
CDR3 protein: CASSRRLGTGELFF

J gene: TRBJ2-3
D gene: TRBD1
clone size: NA
V gene: TRBV7-9
CDR3 length: 15
CDR3 DNA: TGTGCCAGCAGCTTAGGACAGGGGAGCCCAGATACGCAGTATTTT
CDR3 protein: CASSLGQGSPDTQYF

J gene: TRBJ1-2
D gene: NA
clone size: NA
V gene: TRBV6-5
CDR3 length: 16
CDR3 DNA: TGTGCCAGCAGTTACGGCGCCAGGACCCTTAACTATGGCTACACCTTC
CDR3 protein: CASSYGARTLNYGYTF

J gene: TRBJ1-2
D gene: NA
clone size: NA
V gene: TRBV25-1
CDR3 length: 13
CDR3 DNA: TGTGCCACAATGCGAAACCCCTACTATGGCTACACCTTC
CDR3 protein: CATMRNPYYGYTF

J gene: TRBJ2-7
D gene: NA
clone size: NA
V gene: TRBV12-3/TRBV12-4
CDR3 length: 13
CDR3 DNA: TGTGCCAGCAGTTTGAGCGGGCAGGACGAGCAGTACTTC
CDR3 protein: CASSLSGQDEQYF

J gene: TRBJ1-2
D gene: NA
clone size: NA
V gene: TRBV5-1
CDR3 length: 14
CDR3 DNA: TGCGCCAGCAGAGTTGATCGCGGGGGCTATGGCTACACCTTC
CDR3 protein: CASRVDRGGYGYTF

J gene: TRBJ2-1
D gene: TRBD2
clone size: few
V gene: TRBV25-1
CDR3 length: 15
CDR3 DNA: TGTGCCACCCGACTAGCGGGAGGTATGGGTGTGGAGCAGTTCTTC
CDR3 protein: CATRLAGGMGVEQFF

J gene: TRBJ1-4
D gene: TRBD1
clone size: few
V gene: TRBV12-3/TRBV12-4
CDR3 length: 13
CDR3 DNA: TGTGCCAGCAGGGGGACAGGGTCTGGAAAACTGTTTTTT
CDR3 protein: CASRGTGSGKLFF

J gene: TRBJ2-7
D gene: NA
clone size: NA
V gene: TRBV5-1
CDR3 length: 13
CDR3 DNA: TGCGCCAGCAGCTTGAATGGGGACTACGAGCAGTACTTC
CDR3 protein: CASSLNGDYEQYF

J gene: TRBJ2-3
D gene: TRBD1
clone size: NA
V gene: TRBV6-5
CDR3 length: 17
CDR3 DNA: TGTGCCAGCAGTTACACAGGGACAGGGAACGGCAGGGGTACGCAGTATTTT
CDR3 protein: CASSYTGTGNGRGTQYF

J gene: TRBJ2-7
D gene: NA
clone size: NA
V gene: TRBV6-1
CDR3 length: 15
CDR3 DNA: TGTGCCAGCAGGGAAGGCATAACGGTGTCCTACGAGCAGTACTTC
CDR3 protein: CASREGITVSYEQYF

J gene: TRBJ2-1
D gene: NA
clone size: NA
V gene: TRBV4-3
CDR3 length: 14
CDR3 DNA: TGCGCCAGCAGCCAAGATCGGCCTAGCAGTGAGCAGTTCTTC
CDR3 protein: CASSQDRPSSEQFF

J gene: TRBJ2-7
D gene: TRBD2
clone size: few
V gene: TRBV12-3/TRBV12-4
CDR3 length: 14
CDR3 DNA: TGTGCCAGCAGTTTACGGCGGGAGTCCACCGAGCAGTACTTC
CDR3 protein: CASSLRRESTEQYF

J gene: TRBJ2-3
D gene: NA
clone size: NA
V gene: TRBV6-7
CDR3 length: 15
CDR3 DNA: TGTGCCAGCAGCCGACCCTTAAGGGCGACAGATACGCAGTATTTT
CDR3 protein: CASSRPLRATDTQYF

J gene: TRBJ2-3
D gene: TRBD1
clone size: NA
V gene: TRBV12-3/TRBV12-4
CDR3 length: 16
CDR3 DNA: TGTGCCAGCAGTTTAAGGGGGCATGGGGGAACAGATACGCAGTATTTT
CDR3 protein: CASSLRGHGGTDTQYF

J gene: TRBJ1-2
D gene: NA
clone size: many
V gene: TRBV21-1
CDR3 length: 12
CDR3 DNA: TGTGCCAGCAGCGGAGCTAACTATGGCTACACCTTC
CDR3 protein: CASSGANYGYTF

J gene: TRBJ2-3
D gene: NA
clone size: NA
V gene: TRBV12-3/TRBV12-4
CDR3 length: 15
CDR3 DNA: TGTGCCAGCAGTTTAGTTGAGAGTCGCACAGATACGCAGTATTTT
CDR3 protein: CASSLVESRTDTQYF

J gene: TRBJ1-5
D gene: NA
clone size: many
V gene: TRBV20-1
CDR3 length: 13
CDR3 DNA: TGCAGTGCGACGAGTCAGGACAATCAGCCCCAGCATTTT
CDR3 protein: CSATSQDNQPQHF

J gene: TRBJ1-1
D gene: TRBD1
clone size: few
V gene: TRBV7-3
CDR3 length: 17
CDR3 DNA: TGTGCCAGCAGCCCTGAACCGCTTGACAGGGGTTACACTGAAGCTTTCTTT
CDR3 protein: CASSPEPLDRGYTEAFF

J gene: TRBJ2-1
D gene: NA
clone size: many
V gene: TRBV20-1
CDR3 length: 15
CDR3 DNA: TGCAGTGCTAGGGACCCCGGGGGTAGGGGGGATGAGCAGTTCTTC
CDR3 protein: CSARDPGGRGDEQFF

J gene: TRBJ2-2
D gene: NA
clone size: many
V gene: TRBV7-9
CDR3 length: 14
CDR3 DNA: TGTGCCAGCAGCTTAGAGGGGAACACCGGGGAGCTGTTTTTT
CDR3 protein: CASSLEGNTGELFF

J gene: TRBJ2-5
D gene: TRBD2
clone size: few
V gene: TRBV11-2
CDR3 length: 15
CDR3 DNA: TGTGCCAGCAGTTATAGCGGGGGGGCAGGAGAGACCCAGTACTTC
CDR3 protein: CASSYSGGAGETQYF

J gene: TRBJ2-7
D gene: TRBD1
clone size: NA
V gene: TRBV12-3/TRBV12-4
CDR3 length: 14
CDR3 DNA: TGTGCCAGCAGTTTCTTCCAGGGGGCCTACGAGCAGTACTTC
CDR3 protein: CASSFFQGAYEQYF

J gene: TRBJ1-1
D gene: NA
clone size: many
V gene: TRBV19
CDR3 length: 13
CDR3 DNA: TGTGCCAGTAGTATAGGAGGGGCACGGGAAGCTTTCTTT
CDR3 protein: CASSIGGAREAFF

J gene: TRBJ2-1
D gene: NA
clone size: few
V gene: TRBV12-3/TRBV12-4
CDR3 length: 15
CDR3 DNA: TGTGCCAGCAGGCGGGACTGGAGCTCCTACAATGAGCAGTTCTTC
CDR3 protein: CASRRDWSSYNEQFF

J gene: TRBJ2-5
D gene: NA
clone size: NA
V gene: TRBV10-3
CDR3 length: 15
CDR3 DNA: TGTGCCATCAGTGGGTACCCTTCAGGACAAGAGACCCAGTACTTC
CDR3 protein: CAISGYPSGQETQYF

J gene: TRBJ2-3
D gene: NA
clone size: few
V gene: TRBV7-2
CDR3 length: 14
CDR3 DNA: TGTGCCAGCAGCTTAGCCAGGGTGAGAGATACGCAGTATTTT
CDR3 protein: CASSLARVRDTQYF

J gene: TRBJ2-7
D gene: TRBD1
clone size: NA
V gene: TRBV9
CDR3 length: 15
CDR3 DNA: TGTGCCAGCAGCGTAGGGCCGGACAGGGTATACGAGCAGTACTTC
CDR3 protein: CASSVGPDRVYEQYF